The T cell receptor (beta chain) described here comes from a study of radiation and T cells in renal cell carcinoma. Study-level points and caveats: Irradiated tumors held more dominant CDR3 motifs than control tumors.

Treatment specified: 15 Gy SBRT to primary tumor, nephrectomy 4 weeks later. Nephrectomy followed 15 Gy stereotactic body radiation by 4 weeks. The table came from immunoSEQ multiplex PCR; TCRdb's copy has only in-frame clones and leaves some out. The sample records tens of thousands of clones, more than 40% being singletons. The length of the CDR3 is 15 residues. In germline, CDR1 is SGHNT, CDR2 YENEEA. V was pared by 5 bases and J by 0 bases, with 13 bases between. A remark on this clone: Its antigen is as yet unknown.

The chain links TRBV11-3 to TRBJ2-5; D perhaps matches TRBD2 (6 bases). Source: tumor tissue, taken from a patient whose treatment included radiotherapy and nephrectomy. The source of this sequence is a woman aged 45-65 years with renal cell carcinoma. CDR3 coding DNA: TGTGCCAGCAGCGCCGGCCGGGACTACCAAGAGACCCAGTACTTC. It codes for CASSAGRDYQETQYF.